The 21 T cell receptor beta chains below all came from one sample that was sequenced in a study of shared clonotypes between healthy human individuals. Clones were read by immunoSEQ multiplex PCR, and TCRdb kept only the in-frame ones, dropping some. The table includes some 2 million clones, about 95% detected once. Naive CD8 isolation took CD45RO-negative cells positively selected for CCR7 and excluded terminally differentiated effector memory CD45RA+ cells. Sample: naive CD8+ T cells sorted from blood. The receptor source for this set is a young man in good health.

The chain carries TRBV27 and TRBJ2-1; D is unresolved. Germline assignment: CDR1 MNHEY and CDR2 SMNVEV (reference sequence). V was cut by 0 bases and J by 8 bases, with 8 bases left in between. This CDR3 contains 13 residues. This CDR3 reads CASSLSGSHEQFF. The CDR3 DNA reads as TGTGCCAGCAGTTTATCAGGGTCTCATGAGCAGTTCTTC.

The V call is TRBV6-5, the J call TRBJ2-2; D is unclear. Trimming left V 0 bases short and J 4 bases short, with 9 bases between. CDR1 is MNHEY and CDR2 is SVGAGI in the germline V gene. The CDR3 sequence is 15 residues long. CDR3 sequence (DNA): TGTGCCAGCAGTTACTCGTCGGGCGCCACCGGGGAGCTGTTTTTT. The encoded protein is CASSYSSGATGELFF.

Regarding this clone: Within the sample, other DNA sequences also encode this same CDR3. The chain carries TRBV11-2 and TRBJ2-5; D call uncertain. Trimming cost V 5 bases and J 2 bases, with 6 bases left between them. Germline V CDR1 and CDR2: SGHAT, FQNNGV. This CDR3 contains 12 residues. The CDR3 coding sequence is TGTGCCAGCAGCCTACTACAAGAGACCCAGTACTTC. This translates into CASSLLQETQYF.

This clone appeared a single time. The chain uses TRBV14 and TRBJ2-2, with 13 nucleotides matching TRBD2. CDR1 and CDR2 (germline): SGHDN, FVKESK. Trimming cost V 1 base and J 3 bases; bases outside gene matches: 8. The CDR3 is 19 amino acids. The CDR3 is CASSQARGLAGDHTGELFF. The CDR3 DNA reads TGTGCCAGCAGCCAAGCCCGAGGACTAGCGGGAGACCACACCGGGGAGCTGTTTTTT.

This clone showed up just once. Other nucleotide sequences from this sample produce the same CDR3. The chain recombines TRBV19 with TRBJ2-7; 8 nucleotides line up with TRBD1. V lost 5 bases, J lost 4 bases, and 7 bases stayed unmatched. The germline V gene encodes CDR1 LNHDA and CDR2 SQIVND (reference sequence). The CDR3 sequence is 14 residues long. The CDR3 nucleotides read TGTGCCAGTAGTCCGGGGCAGGGGGCTTACGAGCAGTACTTC. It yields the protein CASSPGQGAYEQYF.

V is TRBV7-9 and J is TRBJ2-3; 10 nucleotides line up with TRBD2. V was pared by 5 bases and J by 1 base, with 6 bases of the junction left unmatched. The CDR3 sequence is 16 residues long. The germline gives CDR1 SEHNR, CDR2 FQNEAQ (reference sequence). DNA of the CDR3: TGTGCCAGCAGCCCCAGACTAGCGGGTCGCACAGATACGCAGTATTTT. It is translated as CASSPRLAGRTDTQYF. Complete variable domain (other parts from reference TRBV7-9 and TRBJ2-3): DTGVSQNPRHKITKRGQNVTFRCDPISEHNRLYWYRQTLGQGPEFLTYFQNEAQLEKSRLLSDRFSAERPKGSFSTLEIQRTEQGDSAMYLCASSPRLAGRTDTQYFGPGTRLTVL.

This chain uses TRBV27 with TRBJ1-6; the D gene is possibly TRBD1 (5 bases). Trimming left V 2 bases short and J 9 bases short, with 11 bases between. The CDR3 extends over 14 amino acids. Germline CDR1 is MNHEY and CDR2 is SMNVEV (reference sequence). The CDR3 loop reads CASSLMGVGSPLHF. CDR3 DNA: TGTGCCAGCAGTTTAATGGGGGTTGGTTCACCCCTCCACTTT.

Written as DNA, the CDR3 is TGTGCCAGCAGTGCCGCTAGCCAACAAGAGACCCAGTACTTC. Amino acids: CASSAASQQETQYF. The chain employs TRBV2 and TRBJ2-5, with a tentative D call TRBD2 (5 bases). With 4 bases removed from V and 2 bases from J, the gap between germline ends came to 11 bases. This CDR3 has 14 residues. Germline CDR1 is SNHLY and CDR2 is FYNNEI.

The CDR3 region has the DNA TGTGCCAGCAGCCCCATAACCTCCTACGAGCAGTACTTC. This codes for CASSPITSYEQYF. This chain uses TRBV11-2 with TRBJ2-7; D unclear. The germline V and J ends were trimmed by 5 bases and 0 bases, with 8 bases remaining between them. Germline V CDR1 and CDR2: SGHAT, FQNNGV. The CDR3 is made up of 13 amino acids. Variable domain in full (rest from reference TRBV11-2 and TRBJ2-7): EAGVAQSPRYKIIEKRQSVAFWCNPISGHATLYWYQQILGQGPKLLIQFQNNGVVDDSQLPKDRFSAERLKGVDSTLKIQPAKLEDSAVYLCASSPITSYEQYFGPGTRLTVT.

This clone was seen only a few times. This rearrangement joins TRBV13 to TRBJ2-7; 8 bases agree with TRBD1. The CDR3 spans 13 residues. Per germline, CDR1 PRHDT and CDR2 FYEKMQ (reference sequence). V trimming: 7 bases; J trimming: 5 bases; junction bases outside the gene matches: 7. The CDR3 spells CASTRTGNHEQYF. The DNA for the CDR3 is TGTGCCAGCACCCGGACAGGGAACCACGAGCAGTACTTC.

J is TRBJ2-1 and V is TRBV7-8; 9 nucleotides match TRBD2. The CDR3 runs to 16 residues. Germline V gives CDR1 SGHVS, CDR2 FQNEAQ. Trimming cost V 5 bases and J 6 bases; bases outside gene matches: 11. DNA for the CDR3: TGTGCCAGCAGCCGGTGGCTAGCGGGGCATGGCAATGAGCAGTTCTTC. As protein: CASSRWLAGHGNEQFF. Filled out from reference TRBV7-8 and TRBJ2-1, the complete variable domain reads GAGVSQSPRYKVAKRGQDVALRCDPISGHVSLFWYQQALGQGPEFLTYFQNEAQLDKSGLPSDRFFAERPEGSVSTLKIQRTQQEDSAVYLCASSRWLAGHGNEQFFGPGTRLTVL.

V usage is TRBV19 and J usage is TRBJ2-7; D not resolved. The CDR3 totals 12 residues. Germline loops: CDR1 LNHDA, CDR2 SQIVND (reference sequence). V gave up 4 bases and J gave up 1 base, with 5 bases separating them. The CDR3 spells CASSSSSYEQYF. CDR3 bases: TGTGCCAGTAGTAGTTCGTCCTACGAGCAGTACTTC.

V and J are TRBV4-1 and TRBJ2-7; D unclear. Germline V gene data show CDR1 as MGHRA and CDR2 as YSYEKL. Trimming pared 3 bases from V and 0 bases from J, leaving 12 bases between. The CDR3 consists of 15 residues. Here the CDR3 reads CASSHTRLSSYEQYF. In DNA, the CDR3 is TGCGCCAGCAGCCATACACGGTTGAGCTCCTACGAGCAGTACTTC.

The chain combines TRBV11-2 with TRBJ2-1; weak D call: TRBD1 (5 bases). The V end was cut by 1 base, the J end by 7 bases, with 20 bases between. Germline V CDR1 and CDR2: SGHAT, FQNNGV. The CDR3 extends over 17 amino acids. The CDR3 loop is CASSLVPDLRVGNEQFF. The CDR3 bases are TGTGCCAGCAGCTTAGTACCCGACCTCAGGGTTGGGAATGAGCAGTTCTTC.

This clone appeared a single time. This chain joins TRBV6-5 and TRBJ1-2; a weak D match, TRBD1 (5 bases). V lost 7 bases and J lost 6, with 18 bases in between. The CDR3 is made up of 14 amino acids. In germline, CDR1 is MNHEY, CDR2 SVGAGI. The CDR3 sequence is CASKEEQMGHGYTF. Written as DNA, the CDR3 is TGTGCCAGCAAAGAGGAGCAGATGGGGCATGGCTACACCTTC.

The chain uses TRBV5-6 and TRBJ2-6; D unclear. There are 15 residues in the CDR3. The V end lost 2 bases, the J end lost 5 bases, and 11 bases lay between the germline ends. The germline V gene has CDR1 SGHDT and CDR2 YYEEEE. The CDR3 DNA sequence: TGTGCCAGCAGCTTTTCGGGCTCGTGGGCCAACGTCCTGACTTTC. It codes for CASSFSGSWANVLTF.

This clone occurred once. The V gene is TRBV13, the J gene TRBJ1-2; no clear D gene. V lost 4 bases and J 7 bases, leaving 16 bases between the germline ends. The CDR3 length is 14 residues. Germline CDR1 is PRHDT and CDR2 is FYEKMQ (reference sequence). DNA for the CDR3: TGTGCCAGCAGCTCCCGGCTACTCCTCGCTGGCTACACCTTC. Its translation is CASSSRLLLAGYTF. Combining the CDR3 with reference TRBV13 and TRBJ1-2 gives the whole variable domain AAGVIQSPRHLIKEKRETATLKCYPIPRHDTVYWYQQGPGQDPQFLISFYEKMQSDKGSIPDRFSAQQFSDYHSELNMSSLELGDSALYFCASSSRLLLAGYTFGSGTRLTVV.

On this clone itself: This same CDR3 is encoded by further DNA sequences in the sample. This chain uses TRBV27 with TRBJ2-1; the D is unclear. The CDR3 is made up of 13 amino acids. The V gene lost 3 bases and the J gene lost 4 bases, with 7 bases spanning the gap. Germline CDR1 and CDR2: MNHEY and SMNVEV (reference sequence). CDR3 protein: CASSFRSYNEQFF. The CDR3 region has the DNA TGTGCCAGCAGTTTTAGGAGTTACAATGAGCAGTTCTTC.

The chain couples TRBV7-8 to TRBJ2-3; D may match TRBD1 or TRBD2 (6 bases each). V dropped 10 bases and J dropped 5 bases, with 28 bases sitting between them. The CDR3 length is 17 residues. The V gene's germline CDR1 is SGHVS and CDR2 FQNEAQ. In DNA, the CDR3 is TGTGCCATTTCCCACGTTCGGGGGCTAGCGACTGGAGATACGCAGTATTTT. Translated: CAISHVRGLATGDTQYF.

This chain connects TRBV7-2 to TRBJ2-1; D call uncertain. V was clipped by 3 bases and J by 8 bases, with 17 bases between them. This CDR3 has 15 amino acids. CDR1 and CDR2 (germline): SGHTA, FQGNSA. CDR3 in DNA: TGTGCCAGCAGCTTTGGGTGGAGTCTCTCCGATGAGCAGTTCTTC. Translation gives CASSFGWSLSDEQFF.

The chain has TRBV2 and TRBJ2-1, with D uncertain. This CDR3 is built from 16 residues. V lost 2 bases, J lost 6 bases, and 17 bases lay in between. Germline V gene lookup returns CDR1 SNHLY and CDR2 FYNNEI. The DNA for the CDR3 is TGTGCCAGCAGTGAAATAATTGGCGGTGTGGGCAATGAGCAGTTCTTC. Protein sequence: CASSEIIGGVGNEQFF.